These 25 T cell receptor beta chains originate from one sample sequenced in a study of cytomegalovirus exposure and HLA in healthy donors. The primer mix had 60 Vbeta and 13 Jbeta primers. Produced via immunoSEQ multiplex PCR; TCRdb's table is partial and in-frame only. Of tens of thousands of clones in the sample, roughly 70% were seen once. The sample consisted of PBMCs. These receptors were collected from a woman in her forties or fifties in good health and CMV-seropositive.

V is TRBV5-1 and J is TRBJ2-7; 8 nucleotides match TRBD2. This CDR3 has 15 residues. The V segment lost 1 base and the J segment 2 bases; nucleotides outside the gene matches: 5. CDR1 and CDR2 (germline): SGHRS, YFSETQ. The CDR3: CASSLNAGGAYEQYF. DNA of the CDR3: TGCGCCAGCAGCTTGAATGCGGGAGGCGCCTACGAGCAGTACTTC.

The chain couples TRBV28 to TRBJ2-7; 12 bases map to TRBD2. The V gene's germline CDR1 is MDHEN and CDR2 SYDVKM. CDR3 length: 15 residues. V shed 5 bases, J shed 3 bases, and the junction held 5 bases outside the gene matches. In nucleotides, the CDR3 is TGTGCCAGCAGTCTGGTGACTAGCGGGAGCTACGAGCAGTACTTC. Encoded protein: CASSLVTSGSYEQYF.

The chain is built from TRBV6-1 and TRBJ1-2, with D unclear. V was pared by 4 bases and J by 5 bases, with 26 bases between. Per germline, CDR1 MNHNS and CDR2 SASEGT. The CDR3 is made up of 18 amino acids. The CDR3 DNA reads TGTGCCAGCAGTGGAAAGCCCCTAAGAGGGAAGGGATTGTATGGCTACACCTTC. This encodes CASSGKPLRGKGLYGYTF.

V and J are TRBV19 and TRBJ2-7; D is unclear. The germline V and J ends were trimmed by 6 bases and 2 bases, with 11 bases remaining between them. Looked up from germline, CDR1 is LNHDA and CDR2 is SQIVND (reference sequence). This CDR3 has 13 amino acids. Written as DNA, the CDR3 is TGTGCCAGTAGAGGCCGAGGTCCCTACGAGCAGTACTTC. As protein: CASRGRGPYEQYF.

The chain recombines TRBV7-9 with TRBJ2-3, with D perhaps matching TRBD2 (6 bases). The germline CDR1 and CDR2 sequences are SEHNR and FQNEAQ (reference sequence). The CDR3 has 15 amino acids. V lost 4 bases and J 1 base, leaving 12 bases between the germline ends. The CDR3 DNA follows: TGTGCCAGCAGCTCTGGAGGGTATGGCACAGATACGCAGTATTTT. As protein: CASSSGGYGTDTQYF. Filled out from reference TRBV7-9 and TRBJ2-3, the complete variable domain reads DTGVSQNPRHKITKRGQNVTFRCDPISEHNRLYWYRQTLGQGPEFLTYFQNEAQLEKSRLLSDRFSAERPKGSFSTLEIQRTEQGDSAMYLCASSSGGYGTDTQYFGPGTRLTVL.

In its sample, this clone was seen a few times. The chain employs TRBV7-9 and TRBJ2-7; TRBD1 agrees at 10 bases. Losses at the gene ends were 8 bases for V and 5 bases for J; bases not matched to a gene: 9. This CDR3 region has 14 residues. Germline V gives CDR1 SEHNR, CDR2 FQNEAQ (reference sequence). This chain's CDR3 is CASGTGTGVDEQYF. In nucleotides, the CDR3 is TGTGCCAGCGGGACCGGGACAGGGGTGGACGAGCAGTACTTC.

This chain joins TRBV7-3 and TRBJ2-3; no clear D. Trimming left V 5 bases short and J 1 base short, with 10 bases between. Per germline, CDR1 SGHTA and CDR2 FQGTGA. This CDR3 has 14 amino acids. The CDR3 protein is CASSDKSGTDTQYF. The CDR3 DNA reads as TGTGCCAGCAGCGACAAATCGGGCACAGATACGCAGTATTTT.

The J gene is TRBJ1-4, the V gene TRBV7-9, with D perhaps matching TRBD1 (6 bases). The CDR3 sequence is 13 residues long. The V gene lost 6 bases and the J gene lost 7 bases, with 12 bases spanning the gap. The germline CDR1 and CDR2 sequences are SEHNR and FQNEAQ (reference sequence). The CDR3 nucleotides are TGTGCCAGCAGTTCAGGGGATGCTGAAAAACTGTTTTTT. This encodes CASSSGDAEKLFF. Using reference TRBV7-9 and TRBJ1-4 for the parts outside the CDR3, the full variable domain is DTGVSQNPRHKITKRGQNVTFRCDPISEHNRLYWYRQTLGQGPEFLTYFQNEAQLEKSRLLSDRFSAERPKGSFSTLEIQRTEQGDSAMYLCASSSGDAEKLFFGSGTQLSVL.

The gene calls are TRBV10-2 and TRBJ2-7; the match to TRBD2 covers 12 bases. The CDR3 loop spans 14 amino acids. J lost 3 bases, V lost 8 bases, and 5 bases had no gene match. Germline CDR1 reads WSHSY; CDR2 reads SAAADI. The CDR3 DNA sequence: TGCGCCAGCGGAGGGACTAGCGGGTTCTACGAGCAGTACTTC. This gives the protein CASGGTSGFYEQYF.

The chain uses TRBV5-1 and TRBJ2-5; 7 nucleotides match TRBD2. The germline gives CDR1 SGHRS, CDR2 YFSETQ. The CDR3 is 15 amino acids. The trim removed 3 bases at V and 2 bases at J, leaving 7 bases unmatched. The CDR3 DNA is TGCGCCAGCAGCTCCCGAAGCGGGGCGCAAGAGACCCAGTACTTC. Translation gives CASSSRSGAQETQYF.

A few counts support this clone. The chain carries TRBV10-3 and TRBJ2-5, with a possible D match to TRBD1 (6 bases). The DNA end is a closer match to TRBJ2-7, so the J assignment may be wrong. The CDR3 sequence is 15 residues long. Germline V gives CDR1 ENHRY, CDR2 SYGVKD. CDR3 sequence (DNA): TGTGCCATCAGTGAGTCGACAGGCCCTTCCAACGAGCAGTACTTC. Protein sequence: CAISESTGPSNEQYF.

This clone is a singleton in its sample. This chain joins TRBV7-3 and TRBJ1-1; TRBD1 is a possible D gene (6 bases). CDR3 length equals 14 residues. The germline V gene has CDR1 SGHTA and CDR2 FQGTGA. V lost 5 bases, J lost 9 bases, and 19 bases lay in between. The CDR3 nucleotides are TGTGCCAGCAGCCCGTCCAACTCTGACAGGCAAGCTTTCTTT. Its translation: CASSPSNSDRQAFF.

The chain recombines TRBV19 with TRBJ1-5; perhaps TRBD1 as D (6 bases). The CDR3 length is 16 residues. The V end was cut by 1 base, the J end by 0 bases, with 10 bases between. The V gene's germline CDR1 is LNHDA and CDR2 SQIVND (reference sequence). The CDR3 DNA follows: TGTGCCAGTAGTATAGTGACAGGCAATAGCAATCAGCCCCAGCATTTT. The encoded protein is CASSIVTGNSNQPQHF.

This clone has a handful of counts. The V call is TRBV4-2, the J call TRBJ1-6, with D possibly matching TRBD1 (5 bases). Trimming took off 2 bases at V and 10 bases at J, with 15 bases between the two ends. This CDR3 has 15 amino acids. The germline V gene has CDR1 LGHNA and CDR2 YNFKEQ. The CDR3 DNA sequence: TGTGCCAGCAGCCAATTTGGCAGGGTCGGATCACCCCTCCACTTT. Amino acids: CASSQFGRVGSPLHF.

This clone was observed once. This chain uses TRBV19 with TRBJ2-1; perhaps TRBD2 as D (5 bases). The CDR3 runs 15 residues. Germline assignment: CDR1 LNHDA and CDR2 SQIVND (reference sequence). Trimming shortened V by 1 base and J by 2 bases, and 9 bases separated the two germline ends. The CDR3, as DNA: TGTGCCAGTAGTATAGGACTCGGGACCTACAATGAGCAGTTCTTC. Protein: CASSIGLGTYNEQFF.

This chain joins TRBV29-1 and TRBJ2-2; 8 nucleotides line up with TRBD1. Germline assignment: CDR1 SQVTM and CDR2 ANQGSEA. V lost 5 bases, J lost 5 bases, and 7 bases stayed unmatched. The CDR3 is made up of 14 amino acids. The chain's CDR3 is CSVTGGVRTGELFF. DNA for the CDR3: TGCAGCGTTACAGGGGGTGTTAGGACCGGGGAGCTGTTTTTT.

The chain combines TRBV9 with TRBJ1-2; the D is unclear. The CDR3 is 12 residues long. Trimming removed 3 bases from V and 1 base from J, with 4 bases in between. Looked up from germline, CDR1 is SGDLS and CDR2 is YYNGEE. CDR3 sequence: CASSGNNYGYTF. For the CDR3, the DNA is TGTGCCAGCAGCGGTAATAACTATGGCTACACCTTC. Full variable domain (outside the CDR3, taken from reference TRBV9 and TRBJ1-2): DSGVTQTPKHLITATGQRVTLRCSPRSGDLSVYWYQQSLDQGLQFLIQYYNGEERAKGNILERFSAQQFPDLHSELNLSSLELGDSALYFCASSGNNYGYTFGSGTRLTVV.

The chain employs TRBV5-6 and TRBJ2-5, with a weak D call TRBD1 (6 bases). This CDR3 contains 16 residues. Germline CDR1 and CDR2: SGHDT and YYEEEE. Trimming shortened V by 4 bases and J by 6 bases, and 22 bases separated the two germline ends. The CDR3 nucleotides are TGTGCCAGCAGCGTGACTATCGGGTGGGGGCCGAAGACCCAGTACTTC. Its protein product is CASSVTIGWGPKTQYF.

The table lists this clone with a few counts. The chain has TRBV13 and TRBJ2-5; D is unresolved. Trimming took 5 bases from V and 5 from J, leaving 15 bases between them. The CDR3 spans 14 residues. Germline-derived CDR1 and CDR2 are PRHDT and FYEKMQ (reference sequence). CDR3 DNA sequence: TGTGCCAGCAGCCCTTCGATAGTGCGGGAGACCCAGTACTTC. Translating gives CASSPSIVRETQYF.

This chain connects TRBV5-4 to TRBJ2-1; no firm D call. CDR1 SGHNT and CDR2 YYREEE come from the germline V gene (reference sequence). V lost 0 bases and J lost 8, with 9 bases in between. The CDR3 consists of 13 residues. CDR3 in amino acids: CASSLGLLDEQFF. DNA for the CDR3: TGTGCCAGCAGCTTGGGGCTCCTGGATGAGCAGTTCTTC.

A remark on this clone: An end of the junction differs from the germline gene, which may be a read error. CDR3: CASSTRQGNPEAFF. The CDR3 DNA sequence: TGTGCCAGCAGCACACGACAGGGGAACCCTGAAGCTTTCTTT. This chain joins TRBV7-9 and TRBJ1-1, with 8 nucleotides matching TRBD1. The CDR3 consists of 14 residues. CDR1 and CDR2 from the germline V gene are SEHNR and FQNEAQ (reference sequence).

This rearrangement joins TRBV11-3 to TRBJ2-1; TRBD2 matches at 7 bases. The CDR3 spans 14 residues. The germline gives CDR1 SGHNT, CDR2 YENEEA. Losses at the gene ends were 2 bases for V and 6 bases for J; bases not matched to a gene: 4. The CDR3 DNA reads TGTGCCAGCAGCTTATCGGCTAGCGGCAATGAGCAGTTCTTC. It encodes CASSLSASGNEQFF.

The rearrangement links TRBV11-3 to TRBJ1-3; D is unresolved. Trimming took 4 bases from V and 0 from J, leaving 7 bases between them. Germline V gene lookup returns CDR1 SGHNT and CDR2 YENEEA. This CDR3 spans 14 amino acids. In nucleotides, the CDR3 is TGTGCCAGCAGCTCCGCGGCCTCTGGAAACACCATATATTTT. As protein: CASSSAASGNTIYF.

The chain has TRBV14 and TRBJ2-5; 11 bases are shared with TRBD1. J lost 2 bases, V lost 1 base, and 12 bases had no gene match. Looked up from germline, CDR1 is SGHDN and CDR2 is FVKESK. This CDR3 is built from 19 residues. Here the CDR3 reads CASSQGKIPGTGGQETQYF. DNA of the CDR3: TGTGCCAGCAGCCAAGGAAAAATTCCCGGGACAGGGGGACAAGAGACCCAGTACTTC.

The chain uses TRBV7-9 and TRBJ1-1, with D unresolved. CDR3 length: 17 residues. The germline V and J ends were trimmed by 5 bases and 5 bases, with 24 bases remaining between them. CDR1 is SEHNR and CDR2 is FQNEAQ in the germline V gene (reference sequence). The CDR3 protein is CASSRALSGARGTEAFF. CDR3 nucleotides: TGTGCCAGCAGCCGTGCCCTCTCTGGAGCCAGAGGGACTGAAGCTTTCTTT. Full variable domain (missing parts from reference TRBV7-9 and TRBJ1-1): DTGVSQNPRHKITKRGQNVTFRCDPISEHNRLYWYRQTLGQGPEFLTYFQNEAQLEKSRLLSDRFSAERPKGSFSTLEIQRTEQGDSAMYLCASSRALSGARGTEAFFGQGTRLTVV.